The clone carrying this TCR beta chain has ten or more counts. The data stem from a study of low-dose radiotherapy and immunotherapy resistance in tumors. With TRAV- and TRBV-specific primers, first-strand cDNA was made, covering the alpha and beta chains. PCR amplification of the TCRs was performed with Phusion for 20 to 25 PCR cycles, and it relied on a constant-region primer together with a V-primer adapter. MiXCR, run by TCRdb on the reads, gives a single entry per CDR3 protein. Here the sample spans about 80,000 distinct CDR3 sequences, 15% to 20% being singletons. Specified time point: after trial treatment. Treatment denoted: LDRT plus nivolumab, ipilimumab, low-dose cyclophosphamide and aspirin (RACIN trial). The V gene end was trimmed by 4 bases and the J gene end by 2 bases; junction bases not matched to a gene: 2. The CDR3 has 14 residues. Germline CDR1 and CDR2: SGHAT and FQNNGV.

The sample here was PBMCs, taken after low-dose radiotherapy plus immunotherapy. J is TRBJ1-5 and V is TRBV11-2; 7 nucleotides agree with TRBD1. This TCR came from a male donor with prostate cancer. CDR3 nucleotides: TGTGCCAGCAGCTACACAGGGGGCAATCAGCCCCAGCATTTT. Its protein is CASSYTGGNQPQHF.